Each of the 16 T cell receptor beta chains below was sequenced from the same sample in a study of glioma-infiltrating T cells. The iRepertoire nested amplicon-rescue multiplex PCR amplified TCR alpha and beta CDR3s from RNA. MiXCR, applied by TCRdb to the multiplex PCR reads, yields one record per CDR3 protein. The sample carries roughly 100,000 distinct CDR3 sequences, 29% recorded once. Sequenced material: glioma tissue, nonneoplastic brain tissue, or PBMCs (not recorded which). The receptors stem from a human donor with low-grade glioma or glioblastoma, undergoing nonglioma brain surgery, or in good health (not recorded which).

At least ten counts were recorded for this clonotype. This chain joins TRBV10-3 and TRBJ2-5; D unresolved. Germline CDR1 ENHRY, CDR2 SYGVKD. V was pared by 10 bases and J by 3 bases, with 15 bases between. This CDR3 comprises 13 residues. DNA for the CDR3: TGTGCCACCGGAACAGTGGGAAAAGAGACCCAGTACTTC. Its protein product is CATGTVGKETQYF.

Many counts were recorded for this clonotype. This chain links TRBV7-9 with TRBJ2-1, with D possibly called TRBD1 or TRBD2 (5 bases each). Trimming shortened V by 6 bases and J by 9 bases, and 18 bases separated the two germline ends. Germline-derived CDR1 and CDR2 are SEHNR and FQNEAQ (reference sequence). CDR3 length equals 14 residues. The CDR3 spells CASSPTRPGGEQFF. Written as DNA, the CDR3 is TGTGCCAGCAGTCCCACCCGACCTGGGGGTGAGCAGTTCTTC.

This clonotype was picked up many times. This sequence joins TRBV6-1 and TRBJ2-1; TRBD1 matches at 8 bases. Germline CDR1 MNHNS, CDR2 SASEGT. The CDR3 has 15 residues. The V gene end was trimmed by 6 bases and the J gene end by 0 bases; junction bases not matched to a gene: 4. CDR3 nucleotide sequence: TGTGCCAGCAGCCGAGGGACAGGCTCCTACAATGAGCAGTTCTTC. It yields the protein CASSRGTGSYNEQFF.

As regards this clonotype: A read error is possible here, since a much larger clone lies one base away. This chain links TRBV7-2 with TRBJ2-4, with D uncertain. V was clipped by 5 bases and J by 0 bases, with 17 bases between them. The germline V gene encodes CDR1 SGHTA and CDR2 FQGNSA. This CDR3 is 17 amino acids long. The CDR3 spells CASSPKRTRLAKNIQYF. In DNA, the CDR3 is TGTGCCAGCAGCCCCAAACGGACCCGCCTAGCCAAAAACATTCAGTACTTC.

This clonotype turned up a few times. The chain has TRBV4-2 and TRBJ2-3, with no clear D. CDR3 length equals 15 residues. Germline lookup yields CDR1 LGHNA and CDR2 YNFKEQ. With 1 base removed from V and 0 bases from J, the gap between germline ends came to 8 bases. The CDR3 nucleotides read TGTGCCAGCAGCCAAGCCTCATTAAGCACAGATACGCAGTATTTT. This encodes CASSQASLSTDTQYF.

The table lists this clonotype with many counts. The rearrangement links TRBV20-1 to TRBJ1-1; 9 nucleotides align to TRBD1. The trim removed 7 bases at V and 2 bases at J, leaving 8 bases unmatched. The CDR3 covers 14 residues. In germline, CDR1 is DFQATT, CDR2 SNEGSKA (reference sequence). As DNA, the CDR3 is TGCAGTGTCGAGGGGGACAGGGACAACACTGAAGCTTTCTTT. Amino acid sequence: CSVEGDRDNTEAFF.

This clonotype turned up a few times. The junction differs from germline at one of its ends, possibly a read error. This rearrangement joins TRBV7-2 to TRBJ2-1, with 12 bases identical to TRBD2. The CDR3 contains 19 residues. Per germline, CDR1 SGHTA and CDR2 FQGNSA. This chain's CDR3 is CASSLALAGGPRSYNEQFF. CDR3 nucleotides: TGTGCCAGCAGCCTAGCCCTAGCGGGGGGGCCCCGCTCCTACAATGAGCAGTTCTTC.

This clonotype was found many times. The gene calls are TRBV7-2 and TRBJ1-6; D perhaps matches TRBD1 (5 bases). Germline V gene data show CDR1 as SGHTA and CDR2 as FQGNSA. V lost 3 bases and J lost 0, with 18 bases in between. This CDR3 has 19 residues. CDR3 in amino acids: CASSFPDGAGSSYNSPLHF. DNA of the CDR3: TGTGCCAGCAGCTTCCCTGATGGGGCAGGGAGCTCCTATAATTCACCCCTCCACTTT.

This clonotype was seen many times. The CDR3 loop reads CASSSTGTGENSPLHF. As DNA, the CDR3 is TGTGCCAGCAGCTCCACAGGGACAGGGGAAAATTCACCCCTCCACTTT. The chain joins TRBV7-9 to TRBJ1-6, with 10 bases fitting TRBD1. With V trimmed by 4 bases and J by 7 bases, 7 bases remained unmatched. The CDR3 is 16 amino acids. Germline lookup yields CDR1 SEHNR and CDR2 FQNEAQ (reference sequence).

The V gene is TRBV7-2, the J gene TRBJ2-4, with D unclear. V was trimmed by 2 bases and J by 5 bases, leaving 19 bases between them. This CDR3 has 17 amino acids. Germline assignment: CDR1 SGHTA and CDR2 FQGNSA. The CDR3 bases are TGTGCCAGCAGCTTATTCTTAGGACCGAAGACCGAAAACATTCAGTACTTC. It translates to CASSLFLGPKTENIQYF.

This clonotype was counted ten times or more. The rearrangement uses TRBV6-6 and TRBJ2-1, with D perhaps matching TRBD1 (5 bases). V was cut by 2 bases and J by 9 bases, with 14 bases left in between. The CDR3 runs 14 residues. Per the germline V gene, CDR1 is MNHNY and CDR2 is SVGAGI (reference sequence). Here the CDR3 reads CASSYQGTGFEQFF. The CDR3 DNA reads as TGTGCCAGCAGTTACCAGGGTACGGGCTTTGAGCAGTTCTTC.

In this sample, this clonotype turned up many times. The chain has TRBV7-9 and TRBJ2-2; D is ambiguous. The ends were cut back, 0 bases at V and 6 bases at J, with 11 bases in the middle. CDR3 length: 15 residues. Per germline, CDR1 SEHNR and CDR2 FQNEAQ (reference sequence). The CDR3 reads CASSLASGVAGELFF. CDR3 DNA sequence: TGTGCCAGCAGCTTAGCCTCAGGAGTAGCCGGGGAGCTGTTTTTT.

Regarding this clonotype: This could be a read error, since a much larger clone is one nucleotide away. The chain couples TRBV7-9 to TRBJ1-1; D not resolved. The germline V gene has CDR1 SEHNR and CDR2 FQNEAQ (reference sequence). This CDR3 has 10 amino acids. CDR3 region: CAGRNTEASF. CDR3 coding DNA: TGTGCCGGCAGGAACACTGAAGCTTCCTTT.

A word on this clonotype: Because it lacks the conserved phenylalanine or tryptophan at the end, this CDR3 is likely a read error. The DNA is omitted, as the CDR3 cannot be located on it reliably, and the CDR3 follows TCRdb's listing. V gene TRBV3-1 combines with J gene TRBJ2-7; TRBD1 is the table's D call and was not checked against the DNA. Inclusive of both ends, the CDR3 amounts to 12 amino acids. Germline-derived CDR1 and CDR2 are LGHDT and YNNKEL (reference sequence). CDR3 loop: CASSQGPRQGVL.

This clonotype was seen a handful of times. The chain combines TRBV4-2 with TRBJ2-3, with 14 bases identical to TRBD2. Germline V gene sequence: CDR1 LGHNA, CDR2 YNFKEQ. The CDR3 is 16 residues long. The V gene end was trimmed by 1 base and the J gene end by 3 bases; junction bases not matched to a gene: 0. CDR3 in amino acids: CASSQGTSGGTDTQYF. The CDR3 bases are TGTGCCAGCAGCCAAGGGACTAGCGGGGGGACAGATACGCAGTATTTT.

The J gene is TRBJ2-1, the V gene TRBV3-1; 8 nucleotides agree with TRBD2. CDR3 size: 15 residues. The V gene end was trimmed by 2 bases and the J gene end by 5 bases; junction bases not matched to a gene: 5. The germline gives CDR1 LGHDT, CDR2 YNNKEL (reference sequence). This CDR3 reads CASSQPGGEDNEQFF. The CDR3 DNA is TGTGCCAGCAGCCAACCCGGGGGGGAGGACAATGAGCAGTTCTTC.